Listed here are 6 T cell receptor beta chains from one sample, sequenced in a study of OX40 agonist ivuxolimab in advanced cancers. Sequenced by immunoSEQ multiplex PCR; TCRdb stores in-frame clones only, minus some. The sample holds tens of thousands of clones, roughly 80% seen once. This specimen was CD4+ or CD8+ T cells sorted from blood, taken in a trial of the OX40 agonist ivuxolimab. The source is an adult with an advanced solid tumor such as melanoma, head and neck, liver or kidney cancer.

Of note for this clone: Just one base apart from a much larger clone, this may be a read error. Within the sample, other DNA sequences also encode this same CDR3. The chain couples TRBV7-9 to TRBJ2-5, with no clear D. The CDR3 length is 14 residues. Per germline, CDR1 SEHNR and CDR2 FQNEAQ (reference sequence). Trimming removed 5 bases from V and 5 bases from J, with 15 bases in between. CDR3 sequence (DNA): TGTGCCAGCAGCGCCACGACGCCTGGGGAGACCCAGTACTTC. This sequence encodes CASSATTPGETQYF.

This chain links TRBV5-6 with TRBJ2-7; D call uncertain. CDR1 SGHDT and CDR2 YYEEEE come from the germline V gene. The CDR3 consists of 12 residues. The ends were cut back, 3 bases at V and 2 bases at J, with 6 bases in the middle. CDR3 DNA: TGTGCCAGCAGCTCCCTCCCCTACGAGCAGTACGTC. Translating it yields CASSSLPYEQYV.

Only one count was recorded for this clone. V gene TRBV18 combines with J gene TRBJ1-5, with D possibly TRBD1 on 5 matching bases. The CDR3 loop spans 15 amino acids. The germline V gene has CDR1 KGHSH and CDR2 LQKENI. V was shortened by 3 bases and J by 3 bases, with 12 bases between the two germline ends. The chain's CDR3 is CASSPQGRLNQPQHF. Here the CDR3 DNA reads TGTGCCAGCTCACCCCAGGGTCGGCTCAATCAGCCCCAGCATTTT.

The rearrangement links TRBV6-5 to TRBJ2-2; D unresolved. This CDR3 has 12 residues. From germline, CDR1 is MNHEY and CDR2 SVGAGI. Trimming left V 2 bases short and J 6 bases short, with 4 bases between. CDR3: CASSYMAGELFF. In DNA form, the CDR3 reads TGTGCCAGCAGTTACATGGCCGGGGAGCTGTTTTTT.

The genes are TRBV7-8 and TRBJ1-6, with a tentative D call TRBD1 (5 bases). The germline V gene has CDR1 SGHVS and CDR2 FQNEAQ. The V gene lost 6 bases and the J gene lost 5 bases, with 14 bases spanning the gap. The CDR3 totals 15 residues. The CDR3 region has the DNA TGTGCCAGCAGGCCGACAGAGAATAATAATTCACCCCTCCACTTT. It translates to CASRPTENNNSPLHF.

The genes are TRBV29-1 and TRBJ2-5; D remains unclear. Per germline, CDR1 SQVTM and CDR2 ANQGSEA. The CDR3 extends over 14 amino acids. Trimming stripped 2 bases from V and 5 bases from J, with 15 bases between. The chain's CDR3 is CSVEPRAKRETQYF. CDR3 nucleotide sequence: TGCAGCGTTGAACCCCGAGCAAAAAGGGAGACCCAGTACTTC.